This TCR beta chain is from a study of blood T cell repertoires in COVID-19. The overall study: Whether acute or convalescent, the COVID-19 samples came from the United States, Italy and Spain. PBMCs, B-cell-depleted T cells, or T cells provided the cDNA or gDNA that made up the material.

The germline V gene encodes CDR1 WNHNN and CDR2 SYGVQD (reference sequence). Trimming pared 8 bases from V and 1 base from J, leaving 17 bases between. This CDR3 region has 15 residues. The authors' processing: Reference gene primers were amplified, and this amplification served to estimate nucleated cell counts. Sequenced by immunoSEQ multiplex PCR; TCRdb stores in-frame clones only, minus some. The DNA gave D and trimming, while V, J and clone size come from that table. Among about 84,000 clones listed, roughly 95% were seen once. This TCR derives from a human donor with active COVID-19. The donor label of this sample is uncertain. Source material: peripheral blood. The chain recombines TRBV10-1 with TRBJ1-1; D possibly corresponds to TRBD1 (5 bases). The CDR3 loop is CASRWTPPGNTEAFF. DNA for the CDR3: TGCGCCAGCCGGTGGACACCCCCGGGGAACACTGAAGCTTTCTTT.